These 8 T cell receptor beta chains originate from one sample sequenced in a study of blood T cell repertoires in COVID-19. TCRdb keeps only in-frame clones here, not all; method: immunoSEQ multiplex PCR. The repertoire holds around 130,000 clones, with approximately 80% as singletons. Sample: peripheral blood. Source of these receptors: a woman aged 55 to 70 with acute or convalescent COVID-19.

This clone showed up just once. This chain links TRBV2 with TRBJ1-5; 9 positions match TRBD1. CDR1 and CDR2 (germline): SNHLY, FYNNEI. The CDR3 is 19 amino acids. Germline trimming cut 4 bases from V and 1 base from J; bases unmatched to any gene: 14. The CDR3 loop is CASSGPGQGRSGSNQPQHF. The CDR3 nucleotides are TGTGCCAGCAGTGGACCGGGACAGGGAAGATCCGGGAGCAATCAGCCCCAGCATTTT.

This clone was seen only once. The V and J genes are TRBV5-4 and TRBJ1-2; maybe TRBD1 (6 bases). The CDR3 covers 15 residues. The germline V gene encodes CDR1 SGHNT and CDR2 YYREEE (reference sequence). V dropped 0 bases and J dropped 5 bases, with 14 bases sitting between them. CDR3 residues: CASSLAIGQIYGYTF. Here the CDR3 DNA reads TGTGCCAGCAGCTTGGCAATAGGACAGATATATGGCTACACCTTC. The full variable domain, rest sourced from reference TRBV5-4 and TRBJ1-2, is ETGVTQSPTHLIKTRGQQVTLRCSSQSGHNTVSWYQQALGQGPQFIFQYYREEENGRGNFPPRFSGLQFPNYSSELNVNALELDDSALYLCASSLAIGQIYGYTFGSGTRLTVV.

The V call is TRBV2, the J call TRBJ2-3; 7 positions agree with TRBD2. V trimming: 6 bases; J trimming: 5 bases; junction bases outside the gene matches: 11. The germline V gene has CDR1 SNHLY and CDR2 FYNNEI. The CDR3 consists of 15 residues. CDR3 DNA: TGTGCCAGCAGCCCTCCGGGCGGGGGACGAGATACGCAGTATTTT. This sequence encodes CASSPPGGGRDTQYF.

This clone has more than one count but fewer than ten. This rearrangement joins TRBV7-3 to TRBJ2-3, with a weak D call TRBD2 (6 bases). Germline values: CDR1 SGHTA, CDR2 FQGTGA. V gave up 3 bases and J gave up 6 bases, with 13 bases separating them. The CDR3 totals 14 residues. The CDR3 spells CASSFSGVADTQYF. CDR3 bases: TGTGCCAGCAGCTTCTCGGGGGTGGCGGATACGCAGTATTTT.

This clone has more than one count but fewer than ten. The chain recombines TRBV30 with TRBJ1-4; D not resolved. The length of the CDR3 is 12 residues. The V gene lost 5 bases and the J gene lost 7 bases, with 11 bases spanning the gap. Germline V gives CDR1 GTSNPN, CDR2 SVGIG (reference sequence). The CDR3 sequence: CAWGLTAEKLFF. The CDR3 coding sequence is TGTGCCTGGGGACTGACGGCTGAAAAACTGTTTTTT.

The CDR3 is CASSSGVTGELFF. CDR3 DNA sequence: TGTGCCAGCAGTTCCGGGGTTACCGGGGAGCTGTTTTTT. The chain is built from TRBV12-3 or TRBV12-4 and TRBJ2-2; D possibly corresponds to TRBD2 (5 bases). The germline V and J ends were trimmed by 4 bases and 5 bases, with 8 bases remaining between them. The CDR3 is 13 residues long.

In the case of this clone: Other DNA sequences of this sample code for an identical CDR3. V gene TRBV12-3 or TRBV12-4 combines with J gene TRBJ1-3; D remains ambiguous. The length of the CDR3 is 12 residues. V dropped 3 bases and J dropped 4 bases, with 4 bases sitting between them. The CDR3 here is CASSFEGNTIYF. In DNA, the CDR3 is TGTGCCAGCAGTTTCGAGGGAAACACCATATATTTT.

The chain has TRBV3-1 (or the pseudogene TRBV3-2) and TRBJ1-4; TRBD1 is a possible D gene (5 bases). Trimming left V 4 bases short and J 7 bases short, with 19 bases between. This CDR3 region has 16 residues. The germline V gene encodes CDR1 LGHDT and CDR2 YNNKEL (reference sequence). The CDR3 DNA is TGTGCCAGCAGCCCCCTGGGGGGTGTCATTAGTGAAAAACTGTTTTTT. Its protein is CASSPLGGVISEKLFF.